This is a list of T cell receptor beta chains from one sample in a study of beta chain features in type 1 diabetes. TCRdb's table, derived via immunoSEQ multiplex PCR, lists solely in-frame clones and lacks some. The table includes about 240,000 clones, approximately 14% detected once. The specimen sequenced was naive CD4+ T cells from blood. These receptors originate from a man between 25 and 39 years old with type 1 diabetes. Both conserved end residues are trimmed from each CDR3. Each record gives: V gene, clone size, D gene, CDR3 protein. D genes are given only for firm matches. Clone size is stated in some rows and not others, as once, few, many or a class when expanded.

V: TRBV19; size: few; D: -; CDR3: ASSMQGSTEQY
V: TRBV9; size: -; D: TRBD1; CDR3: ASTRDSIQETQY
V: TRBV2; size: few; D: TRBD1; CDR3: ASRDRSGSTDTQY
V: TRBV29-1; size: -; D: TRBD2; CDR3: SVRSGRGAYNEQF
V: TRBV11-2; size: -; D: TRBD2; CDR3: ASSLDAGGTDTQY
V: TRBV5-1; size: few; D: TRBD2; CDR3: ASSFGLATRRGTDTQY
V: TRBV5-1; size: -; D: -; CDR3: ASSLVADNEQF
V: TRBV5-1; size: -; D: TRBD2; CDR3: ASSRGEGPRETQY
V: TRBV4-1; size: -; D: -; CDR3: ASSQGIRPSRHYEQY
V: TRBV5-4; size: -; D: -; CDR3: ASSLDNFDYTDTQY
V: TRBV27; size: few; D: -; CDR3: ASSLSEGEGTEAF
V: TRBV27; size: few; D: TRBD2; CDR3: ASSKREWSSYNEQF
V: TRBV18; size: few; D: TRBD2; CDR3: ASSPQRGHNEQF
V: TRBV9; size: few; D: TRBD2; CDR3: ASSVGLAGAGQETQY
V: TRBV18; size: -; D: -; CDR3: ASSPFRQEYNEQF
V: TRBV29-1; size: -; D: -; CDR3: SVVFVLPVETQY